This T cell receptor beta chain appears in the sequencing data of a study of identical twins. TCRdb re-called the 5' RACE reads with MiXCR, one entry per CDR3 protein. The repertoire consists of 1,800,000 or so distinct CDR3 sequences, with about 31% occurring once and the leading ten covering approximately 0.25%. Germline CDR1 is MDHEN and CDR2 is SYDVKM. CDR3 length: 13 amino acids. V was shortened by 8 bases and J by 0 bases, with 10 bases between the two germline ends. The origin of this receptor is a newborn girl in good health. V usage is TRBV28 and J usage is TRBJ1-2; a weak D match, TRBD1 (5 bases). The sequencing sample was made of cord blood. CDR3 bases: TGTGCCAGCCACAGGAGTGCTAACTATGGCTACACCTTC. Translation: CASHRSANYGYTF.